These T cell receptor beta chains were read from a single sample in a study of blood T cells in healthy people across ages. MiXCR, run by TCRdb on the 5' RACE reads, gives a single entry per CDR3 protein. The sample holds some 760,000 distinct CDR3 sequences, 25% seen once. Separately, the same data were catalogued under a study of T cells of mothers and their children.

The sequenced material came from blood. Every receptor here comes from a boy younger than 18 in good health. CDR3s include the opening cysteine and the closing phenylalanine or tryptophan. Fields, in order: D gene, clone size, V gene, J gene, CDR3 protein, CDR3 DNA. A D gene is named only where the DNA matches it firmly. For some rows the clone size is stated as once, few or many, or as a class when expanded; others skip it.

TRBD1	many	TRBV7-9	TRBJ2-5	CASSGAGTGEETQYF	TGTGCCAGCAGCGGAGCCGGGACAGGGGAAGAGACCCAGTACTTC
TRBD2	NA	TRBV5-5	TRBJ2-1	CASSFLAGGPVEQFF	TGTGCCAGCAGCTTCCTAGCGGGGGGGCCGGTTGAGCAGTTCTTC
NA	NA	TRBV7-8	TRBJ2-6	CASSVTGPSGANVLTF	TGTGCCAGCAGCGTAACAGGACCCTCTGGGGCCAACGTCCTGACTTTC
TRBD2	few	TRBV6-5	TRBJ2-2	CASSERGGNTGELFF	TGTGCCAGCAGCGAGCGGGGGGGGAACACCGGGGAGCTGTTTTTT
NA	few	TRBV10-3	TRBJ2-7	CAISTTDYEQYF	TGTGCCATCAGTACGACAGACTACGAGCAGTACTTC
TRBD2	NA	TRBV7-2	TRBJ2-7	CASSPRGSGGRSSYEQYF	TGTGCCAGCAGCCCACGTGGTAGCGGGGGCCGGTCTTCCTACGAGCAGTACTTC
NA	few	TRBV3-1	TRBJ2-1	CASSQGGPVYNEQFF	TGTGCCAGCAGCCAAGGGGGACCGGTCTACAATGAGCAGTTCTTC
NA	NA	TRBV10-3	TRBJ1-2	CAIAGQQNENYGYTF	TGTGCCATCGCTGGACAACAAAACGAAAACTATGGCTACACCTTC
TRBD2	NA	TRBV10-3	TRBJ2-1	CAISGRGGMDEQFF	TGTGCCATCAGTGGTCGGGGGGGCATGGATGAGCAGTTCTTC
TRBD1	NA	TRBV13	TRBJ2-6	CASSLLGTGRSGANVLTF	TGTGCCAGCAGCTTATTAGGGACAGGCCGCTCTGGGGCCAACGTCCTGACTTTC
TRBD1	NA	TRBV5-1	TRBJ1-2	CASSLVGTGRTHGYTF	TGCGCCAGCAGCTTGGTTGGGACAGGGCGCACCCATGGCTACACCTTC
NA	NA	TRBV14	TRBJ1-2	CASSQVGQPYGYTF	TGTGCCAGCAGCCAAGTTGGGCAGCCATATGGCTACACCTTC
NA	few	TRBV5-6	TRBJ2-5	CASRTIWGSQETQYF	TGTGCCAGCAGGACAATTTGGGGATCTCAAGAGACCCAGTACTTC
NA	NA	TRBV5-1	TRBJ2-7	CASSLEAGVGDEQYF	TGCGCCAGCAGCTTGGAGGCCGGGGTCGGGGACGAGCAGTACTTC
NA	NA	TRBV29-1	TRBJ1-2	CSVTGPQEGLYTF	TGCAGCGTCACCGGGCCCCAGGAGGGTCTCTACACCTTC
NA	few	TRBV20-1	TRBJ2-7	CSARGFKGTYEQYF	TGCAGTGCTAGAGGTTTTAAGGGAACCTACGAGCAGTACTTC
NA	few	TRBV4-3	TRBJ2-4	CASSQDLVPGTYPRSVAKNIQYF	TGCGCCAGCAGCCAAGATCTTGTTCCCGGGACATACCCCCGCTCAGTGGCCAAAAACATTCAGTACTTC
TRBD1	NA	TRBV12-3/TRBV12-4	TRBJ1-4	CASSSLPGGTNEKLFF	TGTGCCAGCAGTTCGCTTCCAGGGGGCACTAATGAAAAACTGTTTTTT
NA	NA	TRBV5-1	TRBJ2-1	CASSLIAGGFSEQFF	TGCGCCAGCAGCCTTATTGCAGGGGGGTTTAGTGAGCAGTTCTTC
NA	many	TRBV4-3	TRBJ2-7	CASSQDWGAYEQYF	TGCGCCAGCAGCCAGGACTGGGGAGCCTACGAGCAGTACTTC
NA	few	TRBV9	TRBJ2-3	CASSAAGASTDTQYF	TGTGCCAGCAGCGCGGCGGGGGCGTCCACAGATACGCAGTATTTT
NA	NA	TRBV20-1	TRBJ2-1	CSANPLNQFGGYNEQFF	TGCAGTGCTAATCCCCTTAATCAGTTTGGGGGCTACAATGAGCAGTTCTTC
NA	NA	TRBV2	TRBJ2-2	CASRRQLANTGELFF	TGTGCCAGCAGACGACAGCTTGCGAACACCGGGGAGCTGTTTTTT
NA	NA	TRBV7-6	TRBJ2-5	CASSQTFVAGETQYF	TGTGCCAGCAGCCAGACGTTTGTAGCCGGAGAGACCCAGTACTTC
TRBD2	NA	TRBV5-1	TRBJ2-1	CASSLVLAGLDNEQFF	TGCGCCAGCAGCTTGGTATTAGCGGGCCTCGACAATGAGCAGTTCTTC
NA	few	TRBV20-1	TRBJ2-1	CSARGPSQGIVAEQFF	TGCAGTGCTAGAGGCCCATCCCAGGGTATCGTCGCTGAGCAGTTCTTC
NA	NA	TRBV12-3/TRBV12-4	TRBJ2-1	CASRPGTENKQFF	TGTGCCAGCAGGCCCGGGACGGAGAATAAGCAGTTCTTC
NA	NA	TRBV4-3	TRBJ1-4	CASSQEYVIEEKLFF	TGCGCCAGCAGCCAAGAGTACGTTATAGAGGAAAAACTGTTTTTT
NA	NA	TRBV29-1	TRBJ2-3	CSVDSGADTQYF	TGCAGCGTTGATAGTGGGGCAGATACGCAGTATTTT
NA	NA	TRBV4-3	TRBJ2-7	CASSQDVGDEQYF	TGCGCCAGCAGCCAAGATGTAGGGGACGAGCAGTACTTC
NA	NA	TRBV11-2	TRBJ2-5	CASGSLVGEGPTQYF	TGTGCCAGCGGCTCATTAGTGGGGGAAGGCCCGACCCAGTACTTC
NA	few	TRBV9	TRBJ2-1	CASHQIGASEQFF	TGTGCCAGCCATCAAATTGGGGCCAGTGAGCAGTTCTTC
TRBD1	NA	TRBV5-1	TRBJ2-6	CASSPGQGPPGANVLTF	TGCGCCAGCAGCCCAGGACAGGGGCCTCCTGGGGCCAACGTCCTGACTTTC
NA	few	TRBV5-1	TRBJ1-1	CASKGPEGGAYTEAFF	TGCGCCAGCAAGGGGCCGGAGGGGGGCGCCTATACTGAAGCTTTCTTT
NA	NA	TRBV19	TRBJ1-4	CASSPRGSIREKLFF	TGTGCCAGTAGTCCCCGAGGGAGTATACGTGAAAAACTGTTTTTT
NA	few	TRBV11-2	TRBJ2-1	CASRLGQGTFKEQFF	TGTGCCAGCAGACTTGGACAAGGGACCTTCAAGGAGCAGTTCTTC
NA	NA	TRBV12-3/TRBV12-4	TRBJ1-2	CASSLKGDHGYTF	TGTGCCAGCAGTTTAAAGGGAGATCACGGCTACACCTTC
NA	few	TRBV24-1	TRBJ2-1	CATSDLDSSYNEQFF	TGTGCCACCAGTGACCTAGACAGCTCCTACAATGAGCAGTTCTTC
TRBD2	NA	TRBV9	TRBJ2-7	CASSVGQRDYEQYF	TGTGCCAGCAGCGTAGGCCAGCGGGACTACGAGCAGTACTTC
TRBD1	NA	TRBV28	TRBJ2-7	CASSFYPVRGPYEQYF	TGTGCCAGCAGTTTTTACCCGGTCAGGGGGCCTTACGAGCAGTACTTC
NA	few	TRBV4-2	TRBJ2-7	CASSETGAHYEQYF	TGTGCCAGCAGCGAAACCGGGGCCCACTACGAGCAGTACTTC
TRBD1	few	TRBV29-1	TRBJ2-7	CSVRLDRGSYEQYF	TGCAGCGTCAGGCTGGACAGGGGATCCTACGAGCAGTACTTC
NA	few	TRBV6-5	TRBJ2-2	CASSYLQGGTGELFF	TGTGCCAGCAGTTACCTTCAGGGAGGTACCGGGGAGCTGTTTTTT
TRBD1	many	TRBV20-1	TRBJ2-1	CSATDRVDYNEQFF	TGCAGTGCCACGGACAGGGTAGATTACAATGAGCAGTTCTTC
NA	NA	TRBV28	TRBJ2-3	CASSLFGRRGRSEYF	TGTGCCAGCAGTTTATTTGGCAGGAGGGGACGGTCGGAGTATTTT
NA	NA	TRBV24-1	TRBJ2-1	CATSTGTRDNEQFF	TGTGCCACCTCGACAGGGACTAGAGACAATGAGCAGTTCTTC
TRBD2	NA	TRBV20-1	TRBJ2-1	CSAPPGTSNDNEQFF	TGCAGTGCACCCCCGGGGACTAGTAATGACAATGAGCAGTTCTTC